This TCR beta chain was found in a study of radiotherapy plus CTLA-4 blockade in lung cancer. Across the study: Around 18% of enrolled patients responded objectively, and roughly 30% had disease control.

Sequencing used immunoSEQ multiplex PCR; TCRdb keeps in-frame clones, though not all of them. In the table there are 45,000 or so clones, approximately 70% of which are singletons. Study-wide results and limits: Early blood T cell clone dynamics, with interferon-beta, were reported to best predict response. Clones of tumor-derived TCRs expanded in blood after radiotherapy plus ipilimumab.

This clone has only one observation. What it binds is unknown. It was focal radiation plus CTLA-4 blockade with ipilimumab that patients with chemo-refractory metastatic non-small-cell lung cancer received. The origin of this receptor is a human donor with non-small cell lung cancer who had a complete response to radiotherapy plus ipilimumab. The material sequenced was peripheral blood, taken from a patient treated with radiotherapy plus ipilimumab.

The CDR3 DNA follows: TGTGCCAGCAGCCCACTGTTAGCGGGGACCTACGAGCAGTACTTC. As protein: CASSPLLAGTYEQYF. The chain uses TRBV14 and TRBJ2-7; 8 nucleotides agree with TRBD2. Per the germline V gene, CDR1 is SGHDN and CDR2 is FVKESK. After removal of 4 bases from V and 2 bases from J, the junction contained 7 bases not matched to a gene. This CDR3 has 15 amino acids.